This T cell receptor (beta chain) was retrieved from a study of cytomegalovirus exposure and HLA in healthy donors. On the study more broadly: A later analysis reported the same platform for the 90 to 150 validation repertoires and the roughly 670 first-cohort repertoires. General observations from the study: Reports showed the classifier diagnosing cytomegalovirus status with high specificity and sensitivity. Cytomegalovirus association was listed for around 170 TCR beta chains.

Donors came from a validation cohort of approximately 110 subjects, distinct from the first 666-subject cohort. The germline V gene encodes CDR1 PRHDT and CDR2 FYEKMQ (reference sequence). V shed 0 bases and J 2 bases; nucleotides not matched to a gene: 0. This CDR3 is built from 14 residues. Generated by immunoSEQ multiplex PCR, the TCRdb table keeps only in-frame clones and is missing some. The sample shows 200,000 or so clones, over 65% of them seen only once. As concerns this clone: Its antigen is unknown.

This chain uses TRBV13 with TRBJ2-7; 8 positions agree with TRBD2. Sequencing was carried out using PBMCs. The clonotype was recovered from a man aged 18 to 30 in good health and CMV-seropositive. This CDR3 reads CASSLGRGAYEQYF. CDR3 nucleotides: TGTGCCAGCAGCTTAGGGCGGGGGGCCTACGAGCAGTACTTC. Supplemented by reference TRBV13 and TRBJ2-7, the full variable domain reads AAGVIQSPRHLIKEKRETATLKCYPIPRHDTVYWYQQGPGQDPQFLISFYEKMQSDKGSIPDRFSAQQFSDYHSELNMSSLELGDSALYFCASSLGRGAYEQYFGPGTRLTVT.